Listed below are T cell receptor beta chains from one sample, sequenced in a study of T cell repertoires in aging, cancer and after chemotherapy. TCRdb called the multiplex PCR reads again in MiXCR, with one record for every CDR3 protein. The sample lists about 1,700 distinct CDR3 sequences; roughly 30% were seen once. The sequencing input was blood. The receptors come from a human donor with a blood cancer. The CDR3 runs from the conserved cysteine through the conserved F or W.

v_gene,j_gene,CDR3aa
TRBV10-3,TRBJ1-1,CAIGRRENTEAFF
TRBV7-9,TRBJ2-3,CASIKKDSTDTQYF
TRBV5-1,TRBJ2-5,CASSLGVAGKETQYF
TRBV13,TRBJ2-7,CASSSPGTSGREQYF
TRBV19,TRBJ2-3,CASSIRERAYREDTQYF
TRBV18,TRBJ1-5,CASSPPFSGPQHF
TRBV12-3/TRBV12-4,TRBJ2-3,CASSPFGTRGYF
TRBV5-1,TRBJ1-3,CASSPYGEAGNTIYF
TRBV5-4,TRBJ2-1,CASSLDLANWQFF
TRBV19,TRBJ2-3,CATLPLGEDTDTQYF
TRBV6-1,TRBJ1-2,CASTRANYGYTF
TRBV24-1,TRBJ2-2,CATSDSGQGSNTGELFF
TRBV6-6,TRBJ1-2,CASSQRGRGGYTF
TRBV30,TRBJ1-6,CAWSVGGRNSPLHF
TRBV19,TRBJ1-3,CASSIGVRGNTIYF
TRBV30,TRBJ2-1,CAWSTLQNLGVKSFNEQFF
TRBV19,TRBJ2-7,CASSITGSPYEQYF
TRBV24-1,TRBJ1-2,CATSDFSGCYTF
TRBV5-6,TRBJ1-5,CASSLRDSFNQPQHF
TRBV5-4,TRBJ1-2,CASSSPRDFIYGYTF
TRBV6-5,TRBJ2-3,CATAPGTGGTDTQYF
TRBV6-5,TRBJ1-1,CASSFGQLNTEAFF
TRBV5-5,TRBJ2-7,CASSSVTLRYEQYF
TRBV6-5,TRBJ1-2,CASSSPNTGLQGYTF
TRBV12-3/TRBV12-4,TRBJ1-1,CASSFGQGNTEAFF
TRBV6-6,TRBJ1-2,CASRRDKVGRGYTF
TRBV5-6,TRBJ1-2,CASSWTGNYGYTF
TRBV7-2,TRBJ2-1,CASSLAQDSGFVVQFF
TRBV20-1,TRBJ2-7,CSARYSLYEQYF
TRBV7-9,TRBJ1-1,CASSSHRSSGYTEAFF
TRBV18,TRBJ1-5,CASSPLPGQGTRQPQHF
TRBV27,TRBJ1-1,CASGRRGDRAEAFF
TRBV19,TRBJ1-1,CASSLGLRNTEAFF
TRBV24-1,TRBJ1-2,CATSTGSWGYTF
TRBV6-6,TRBJ2-1,CASRLAGAGNEQFF
TRBV28,TRBJ1-5,CASCYEEYRDGMYSNQPQHF
TRBV6-5,TRBJ2-2,CASSSIGYTGELFF
TRBV6-5,TRBJ1-5,CASSEDYWLNSNQPQHF
TRBV10-1,TRBJ2-2,CASKMKGAGELFF
TRBV18,TRBJ1-1,CASSYAANTEAFF
TRBV30,TRBJ2-7,CAWSVASGVSYEQYF
TRBV27,TRBJ1-5,CASSLFVRGNQPQHF